The TCR beta chain described here comes from a study of T cell responses to AZD1222 COVID-19 vaccine. Study conclusions and caveats: The repertoires were collected only after the peak T cell response.

Sequencing was performed with immunoSEQ multiplex PCR; in TCRdb, only in-frame clones are kept and a portion is missing. The sample shows approximately 120,000 clones, over 75% of them seen only once. About this clone itself: Its antigen is not identified.

The V gene lost 6 bases and the J gene lost 4 bases, with 16 bases spanning the gap. The CDR3 spans 15 residues. Germline CDR1 and CDR2: SGHDT and YYEEEE. The clonotype was recovered from an adult in good health. This chain joins TRBV5-6 and TRBJ2-2; D may correspond to TRBD1 or TRBD2 (5 bases each). The sample here was peripheral blood, taken on day 0 of AZD1222 vaccination. This chain's CDR3 is CASTKGRPPTGELFF. The CDR3 nucleotides read TGTGCCAGCACCAAGGGACGGCCCCCCACCGGGGAGCTGTTTTTT.